Listed below are T cell receptor beta chains from one sample, sequenced in a study of tumor-infiltrating lymphocytes in localized non-small cell lung cancer. The repertoire was sequenced with immunoSEQ multiplex PCR; TCRdb's copy has only in-frame clones and lacks some. This sample carries about 24,000 clones, approximately 59% of them seen once, and the ten largest clones take about 5.6%. Sequencing input: lung tumor tissue. The receptor source for this set is a human donor with non-small cell lung cancer. The CDR3 runs from the conserved cysteine through the conserved F or W. D genes are given only for firm matches. The size field is filled for only some rows; it gives once, few, many or a size class.

V	size	J	D	DNA	CDR3
TRBV7-9	NA	TRBJ2-3	TRBD2	TGTGCCAGCAGCTTAAATAGCGGGAGCACAGATACGCAGTATTTT	CASSLNSGSTDTQYF
TRBV2	few	TRBJ1-3	NA	TGTGCCAGCAGGGACATCAACTCTGGAAACACCATATATTTT	CASRDINSGNTIYF
TRBV7-7	NA	TRBJ2-5	TRBD2	TGTGCCAGCAGCTTAGGGGCGAGTGGACTAGCGGGAGGCCCGGGAGAGACCCAGTACTTC	CASSLGASGLAGGPGETQYF
TRBV29-1	once	TRBJ2-1	TRBD2	TGCAGCGCCGGCGGGGGGGGACTAGCGGACCATACCTACAATGAGCAGTTCTTC	CSAGGGGLADHTYNEQFF
TRBV6-5	NA	TRBJ2-7	TRBD2	TGTGCCAGCAGTTACTCCGCGGCTAGCGGACCCTACGAGCAGTACTTC	CASSYSAASGPYEQYF
TRBV19	NA	TRBJ2-7	NA	TGTGCCAGTAGTTTATCACAGGGCTACGAGCAGTACTTC	CASSLSQGYEQYF
TRBV5-6	NA	TRBJ2-7	NA	TGTGCCAGCAGCTTTGCTAGTTTCGGCGGATCGATCTACGAGCAGTACTTC	CASSFASFGGSIYEQYF
TRBV5-1	NA	TRBJ1-1	NA	TGCGCCAGCAGCTTAAACGCGAACACTGAAGCTTTCTTT	CASSLNANTEAFF
TRBV19	few	TRBJ1-4	NA	TGTGCCAGTAGTATAGACTATTATGAAAAACTGTTTTTT	CASSIDYYEKLFF
TRBV6-1	NA	TRBJ2-5	NA	TGTGCTCAAGACGGGAGTCTGGCCGAGACCCAGTACTTC	CAQDGSLAETQYF
TRBV5-4	once	TRBJ2-5	NA	TGTGCCAGCAGCTTGGCAGTACAAGAGACCCAGTACTTC	CASSLAVQETQYF
TRBV2	NA	TRBJ2-7	TRBD1	TGTGCCAGCATTCCGGACAGGGTCAGCCACGAGCAGTACTTC	CASIPDRVSHEQYF
TRBV6-1	NA	TRBJ2-3	TRBD2	TGTGCCAGCAGCTTGGCTAGCGGGAGTAGGAATACGCAGTATTTT	CASSLASGSRNTQYF
TRBV6-5	NA	TRBJ1-1	NA	TGTGCCAGCAGTTACGACGGTAACACTGAAGCTTTCTTT	CASSYDGNTEAFF
TRBV27	few	TRBJ1-1	NA	TGTGCCAGCCGCCGCCAGGACAGAGTCACTGAAGCTTTCTTT	CASRRQDRVTEAFF
TRBV21-1	few	TRBJ2-7	NA	TGTGCCAGCAGCAAAACCGCAAGCGGGAGGTGGTCCTCCTACGAGCAGTACTTC	CASSKTASGRWSSYEQYF
TRBV4-1	once	TRBJ2-7	NA	TGCGCCAGCAGCCAAGAGCGGAACTCCGCCTACGAGCAGTACTTC	CASSQERNSAYEQYF
TRBV4-1	NA	TRBJ1-6	TRBD1	TGCGCCAGCAGTCCCGGGACAGGCATTTCACCCCTCCACTTT	CASSPGTGISPLHF
TRBV6-6	NA	TRBJ1-1	TRBD1	TGTGCCAGCACAGGGGGCGCCAGGAACACTGAAGCTTTCTTT	CASTGGARNTEAFF
TRBV5-4	NA	TRBJ2-1	TRBD2	TGTGCCAGCAGCCAAGCGGGGGGGACTAGCGGGAGGGGTGAGCAGTTCTTC	CASSQAGGTSGRGEQFF
TRBV18	few	TRBJ1-2	NA	TGTGCCAGCTCCGTGGGCCACGACTATGGCTACACCTTC	CASSVGHDYGYTF
TRBV6-5	NA	TRBJ1-1	NA	TGTGCCAGCAGTTCTCTCGGGGCCACTGAAGCTTTCTTT	CASSSLGATEAFF
TRBV5-6	NA	TRBJ2-3	NA	TGTGCCAGCAGCTTAAGGTGGGGGGGCACAGATACGCAGTATTTT	CASSLRWGGTDTQYF
TRBV5-5	NA	TRBJ2-5	TRBD2	TGTGCCAGCAGCTGGGGGACTAGCGGGAGAGTGACGGCAGAGACCCAGTACTTC	CASSWGTSGRVTAETQYF
TRBV5-1	NA	TRBJ2-1	TRBD2	TGCGCCAGCAGCCTTACAAAGTCAGGCCTAGCGGGAGAATATGAGCAGTTCTTC	CASSLTKSGLAGEYEQFF
TRBV10-3	NA	TRBJ2-7	TRBD2	TGTGCCATCAGTGAGACTAGCGGGAGATCCTACGAGCAGTACTTC	CAISETSGRSYEQYF
TRBV10-3	few	TRBJ2-1	TRBD1	TGTGCCATCAGCCCCGGGACAGGGGACAATGAGCAGTTCTTC	CAISPGTGDNEQFF
TRBV30	NA	TRBJ2-7	NA	TGTGCCTGGAGTAGACCAGGTCCTTTAAAAGGGCAGTACTTC	CAWSRPGPLKGQYF
TRBV13	NA	TRBJ1-1	NA	TGTGCCAGCAGCTTGCTTAAGGGAGCTGAAGCTTTCTTT	CASSLLKGAEAFF
TRBV27	once	TRBJ2-6	NA	TGTGCCAGCAGCCGGTGGGGGACGACCGGGGCCAACGTCCTGACTTTC	CASSRWGTTGANVLTF
TRBV27	NA	TRBJ2-4	TRBD2	TGTGCCAGCAGTTTAAAGGCTAGCGGGAGTGGTACCAAAAACATTCAGTACTTC	CASSLKASGSGTKNIQYF
TRBV11-3	NA	TRBJ2-7	TRBD2	TGTGCCAGCTCCCCGGGGGGAGGTGAGCAGTACTTC	CASSPGGGEQYF
TRBV2	NA	TRBJ1-1	NA	TGTGCCAGCACGAGCAGGAGGGTGGCAGCTTTCTTT	CASTSRRVAAFF
TRBV11-2	NA	TRBJ1-1	NA	TGTGCCAGCAGCCCGACGGATGACACTGAAGCTTTCTTT	CASSPTDDTEAFF
TRBV10-1	NA	TRBJ1-2	NA	TGCGCCAGCAGTGAGATCCACGGCACAGATGGCTACACCTTC	CASSEIHGTDGYTF
TRBV7-8	NA	TRBJ2-1	TRBD1	TGTGCCAGCAGCTTAGGGACAGGGTCAGGTGAGCAGTTCTTC	CASSLGTGSGEQFF
TRBV2	NA	TRBJ1-1	NA	TGTGCCAGCTCCCCGGACAGTGAAGCTTTCTTT	CASSPDSEAFF
TRBV5-1	NA	TRBJ1-5	NA	TGCGCCAGCAGCCCCACGGCGAGTGGAAATCAGCCCCAGCATTTT	CASSPTASGNQPQHF
TRBV10-2	NA	TRBJ2-3	NA	TGCGCCAGCAGTGAGGCCAGCAGCGCAGATACGCAGTATTTT	CASSEASSADTQYF
TRBV7-9	NA	TRBJ1-5	NA	TGTGCCAGCAGCTTAGACGGGGACGTTCAGCCCCAGCATTTT	CASSLDGDVQPQHF
TRBV6-1	NA	TRBJ2-7	NA	TGTGCCAGCAGTGAAGAACGAGGGAGAAACTACGAGCAGTACTTC	CASSEERGRNYEQYF
TRBV19	NA	TRBJ1-2	NA	TGTGCCAGTAGTATCTCCCCGGACAGTGGGGGCTACACCTTC	CASSISPDSGGYTF
TRBV4-2	NA	TRBJ2-5	TRBD2	TGTGCCAGCAGCACACTAGCGGGAGTGCCCGGGGGAGAGACCCAGTACTTC	CASSTLAGVPGGETQYF
TRBV19	NA	TRBJ1-5	NA	TGTGCCAGTAGTGATCGACAGCCTCTACACGATAGCAATCAGCCCCAGCATTTT	CASSDRQPLHDSNQPQHF
TRBV28	NA	TRBJ1-2	NA	TGTGCCAGCAGTCGCCCCAGGATTGGCAACTATGGCTACACCTTC	CASSRPRIGNYGYTF